This T cell receptor beta chain was captured by sequencing in a study of OX40 agonist ivuxolimab in advanced cancers. As for the study more broadly: Ivuxolimab was a fully human IgG2 agonistic monoclonal antibody targeting the costimulatory receptor OX40 (CD134). The purpose of peripheral TCRbeta sequencing was to test whether ivuxolimab changed TCR sequence diversity and led to clonal T-cell expansion. Intravenous ivuxolimab was administered to patients every 2 weeks at six dose levels: 0.01, 0.1, 0.3, 1.5, 3 and 10 mg/kg. The monotherapy dose-escalation portion (N of about 50 patients) of the phase I ivuxolimab trial is reported in the paper. Patients were allowed to have had prior anti-PD-1, anti-PD-L1 or anti-CTLA-4 therapy, and around 41% of the dose-escalation patients had previously received checkpoint inhibitors. The dose-escalation cohort was about 83% male with a mean age of about 58 years, ranging from about 20 to 85. Of the approximately 53 patients in dose escalation, about 20 had hepatocellular carcinoma, about 15 had melanoma, 9 had renal cell carcinoma and 9 had head and neck cancer. Partial responses occurred in three dose-escalation patients, of whom one had hepatocellular carcinoma and two had cutaneous melanoma. Study-level results and caveats: Clonal expansion of both CD4+ and CD8+ blood T cells was observed from baseline to week 6 at doses 0.1 to 3.0 mg/kg. Low levels of normalized T-cell clonal expansion were also shown by some nonresponding patients. After ivuxolimab, more expanded clones were found on average in CD8+ T cells than in CD4+ T cells. Which antigens the clonally expanded peripheral T cells were specific for was not determined. In partial responders in the 0.1-3.0 mg/kg groups, normalized peripheral clonal expansion was found to be among the lowest, especially among CD8+ T cells.

Patients with a history of autoimmune disease or receiving systemic immunosuppression were excluded from the trial. In every dose cohort, peripheral blood was drawn for TCR sequencing at baseline, cycle 4 day 1, and cycle 7 day 1. Samples came from an open-label, multicenter, first-in-human phase I dose-escalation trial of ivuxolimab. The trial enrolled adults with locally advanced or metastatic head and neck squamous cell, hepatocellular, melanoma or renal cell carcinoma. Before TCR sequencing, CD4+ T cells and CD8+ T cells were sorted from peripheral blood as separate populations. For sequencing of the TCRbeta CDR3 region, genomic DNA was extracted from the sorted cells. The immunoSEQ Assay was used to sequence the TCRbeta CDR3 regions. The immuneACCESS repertoire file appears here via TCRdb, limited to in-frame rearrangements. These files lack a portion of the clones; in checked studies, under half of the deficit traces to unresolved V genes, and the cause of the others is not known. The sample records over 75,000 clones, approximately 94% of which are singletons. Of the sample, roughly 2.8% is held by the ten largest clones.

Including the terminal cysteine and phenylalanine, the CDR3 comprises 17 residues. Just CDR3 DNA is preserved here, 51 bases in frame from base 1. V was cut back by 2 bases and J by 0 bases, leaving a gap of 17 bases between them. The germline V gene specifies SGHRS as CDR1 and YFSETQ as CDR2. Concerning this clone itself: The target of this receptor is not known. There are no base qualities to consult, and no much larger clone falls within one base.

This sequence originates from an adult with an advanced solid tumor such as melanoma, head and neck, liver or kidney cancer. Source: CD4+ or CD8+ T cells sorted from blood, taken in a trial of the OX40 agonist ivuxolimab. The sequence joins TRBV5-1 to TRBJ1-2; D gene: possibly TRBD1, on 5 matching bases. The nucleotide sequence reads TGCGCCAGCAGCTTCGAATCAGGGTACGGGTCTAACTATGGCTACACCTTC. Its protein is CASSFESGYGSNYGYTF.